Presented here are 18 T cell receptor beta chains from one specimen sequenced in a study of blood T cell repertoires in COVID-19. Using immunoSEQ multiplex PCR, the repertoire was profiled, and TCRdb retains in-frame clones only, with some absent. The sample holds 130,000 or so clones; under 85% are singletons and the top ten take approximately 20%. Sequenced sample: PBMCs or T cells enriched from blood (not recorded which). The source of these receptors is a man aged 25-45 years who had recovered from COVID-19.

With regard to this clone: The junction departs from germline at one end; a sequencing error may be responsible. V is TRBV4-1 and J is TRBJ1-6; 7 positions match TRBD1. Germline assignment: CDR1 MGHRA and CDR2 YSYEKL. The length of the CDR3 is 15 residues. In DNA, the CDR3 is TGCGCCAGCAGCGAAGAGGGGGCTGGGGGTTCACCCCTCCACTTT. Residues: CASSEEGAGGSPLHF.

The chain has TRBV7-2 and TRBJ1-2; a weak D match, TRBD1 (6 bases). Trimming left V 5 bases short and J 3 bases short, with 16 bases between. This CDR3 region has 15 residues. Germline V CDR1 and CDR2: SGHTA, FQGNSA. CDR3 coding DNA: TGTGCCAGCAGCGTGGACGGTCAGGGGCACTATGGCTACACCTTC. Translation gives CASSVDGQGHYGYTF. The variable domain in full, with the rest retrieved from reference TRBV7-2 and TRBJ1-2, is GAGVSQSPSNKVTEKGKDVELRCDPISGHTALYWYRQSLGQGLEFLIYFQGNSAPDKSGLPSDRFSAERTGGSVSTLTIQRTQQEDSAVYLCASSVDGQGHYGYTFGSGTRLTVV.

V usage is TRBV5-6 and J usage is TRBJ2-5; a weak D match, TRBD1 (6 bases). CDR1 is SGHDT and CDR2 is YYEEEE in the germline V gene. The CDR3 contains 14 residues. V lost 4 bases, J lost 6 bases, and 16 bases lay in between. The CDR3 is CASSDSQGTKTQYF. CDR3 nucleotides: TGTGCCAGCAGCGATTCGCAGGGGACGAAGACCCAGTACTTC. The full variable domain, completed using reference TRBV5-6 and TRBJ2-5, is DAGVTQSPTHLIKTRGQQVTLRCSPKSGHDTVSWYQQALGQGPQFIFQYYEEEERQRGNFPDRFSGHQFPNYSSELNVNALLLGDSALYLCASSDSQGTKTQYFGPGTRLLVL.

In regard to this clone: A read error may account for a junction end that differs from germline. The chain combines TRBV5-1 with TRBJ1-6; perhaps TRBD1 as D (5 bases). The V gene's germline CDR1 is SGHRS and CDR2 YFSETQ. The length of the CDR3 is 15 residues. CDR3 protein: CASSLEAGRDSLLHF. The DNA for the CDR3 is TGCGCCAGCAGCTTGGAAGCAGGGCGGGATTCACTCCTCCACTTT.

This chain connects TRBV6-5 to TRBJ2-3, with 8 bases matching TRBD2. The CDR3 spans 14 residues. The germline gives CDR1 MNHEY, CDR2 SVGAGI. The junction had 3 bases not matched to a gene; V was cut back by 5 bases and J by 2 bases. CDR3 nucleotide sequence: TGTGCCAGCAGTAGCGGGAGTTCCACAGATACGCAGTATTTT. Translated: CASSSGSSTDTQYF.

The V call is TRBV3-1 (or the pseudogene TRBV3-2), the J call TRBJ2-2; TRBD2 matches 9 bases. The CDR3 has 15 residues. Germline V CDR1 and CDR2: LGHDT, YNNKEL (reference sequence). V was clipped by 4 bases and J by 0 bases; unmatched bases: 0. The CDR3 nucleotides are TGTGCCAGCAGCCTAGCGGGAGCGAACACCGGGGAGCTGTTTTTT. It specifies CASSLAGANTGELFF.

The V and J genes are TRBV5-4 and TRBJ1-1; D may be TRBD1 (5 bases). Per germline, CDR1 SGHNT and CDR2 YYREEE (reference sequence). This CDR3 contains 15 residues. The V gene lost 4 bases and the J gene lost 3 bases, with 16 bases spanning the gap. The CDR3 loop is CASSRGSRVDTEAFF. The CDR3, as DNA: TGTGCCAGCAGCAGGGGTTCCAGGGTTGACACTGAAGCTTTCTTT. Full variable domain (outside the CDR3, taken from reference TRBV5-4 and TRBJ1-1): ETGVTQSPTHLIKTRGQQVTLRCSSQSGHNTVSWYQQALGQGPQFIFQYYREEENGRGNFPPRFSGLQFPNYSSELNVNALELDDSALYLCASSRGSRVDTEAFFGQGTRLTVV.

The chain joins TRBV15 to TRBJ2-5, with 9 nucleotides matching TRBD2. Germline V gene lookup returns CDR1 LNHNV and CDR2 YYDKDF (reference sequence). Trimming removed 3 bases from V and 1 base from J; junction bases left unmatched: 3. CDR3 length: 15 amino acids. In nucleotides, the CDR3 is TGTGCCACCAGCAGCCTAGCGGGAATCCAAGAGACCCAGTACTTC. The encoded protein is CATSSLAGIQETQYF.

This sequence joins TRBV5-4 and TRBJ1-5; 7 nucleotides align to TRBD1. Trimming at V came to 4 bases and at J to 1 base, leaving 5 bases not matched to a gene. Per the germline V gene, CDR1 is SGHNT and CDR2 is YYREEE (reference sequence). The CDR3 has 15 amino acids. The CDR3 spells CASSQGGLSNQPQHF. The CDR3 coding sequence is TGTGCCAGCAGCCAGGGGGGCTTGAGCAATCAGCCCCAGCATTTT. Together with reference TRBV5-4 and TRBJ1-5, the CDR3 gives the full variable domain: ETGVTQSPTHLIKTRGQQVTLRCSSQSGHNTVSWYQQALGQGPQFIFQYYREEENGRGNFPPRFSGLQFPNYSSELNVNALELDDSALYLCASSQGGLSNQPQHFGDGTRLSIL.

In this sample, this clone turned up once. This chain connects TRBV18 to TRBJ1-1; unclear D gene. CDR3 length: 16 amino acids. Deletions cut 0 bases from V and 1 base from J, with 12 bases between. Germline CDR1 and CDR2: KGHSH and LQKENI. CDR3 region: CASSPPGKSGNTEAFF. In nucleotides, the CDR3 is TGTGCCAGCTCACCACCGGGTAAATCAGGGAACACTGAAGCTTTCTTT.

The chain joins TRBV5-1 to TRBJ2-1, with D possibly TRBD2 on 5 matching bases. The V end lost 1 base, the J end lost 12 bases, and 17 bases lay between the germline ends. This CDR3 is 14 amino acids long. CDR1 SGHRS and CDR2 YFSETQ come from the germline V gene. DNA of the CDR3: TGCGCCAGCAGCTTGAGGCCCCCGGAAGGGAGGCAGTTCTTC. As protein: CASSLRPPEGRQFF.

The rearrangement uses TRBV3-1 (or the pseudogene TRBV3-2) and TRBJ2-1, with 10 bases that match TRBD2. This CDR3 is 16 amino acids long. Germline CDR1 LGHDT, CDR2 YNNKEL (reference sequence). The V gene end was trimmed by 1 base and the J gene end by 8 bases; junction bases not matched to a gene: 8. This CDR3 reads CASSQVWLAGVDEQFF. The CDR3 nucleotides read TGTGCCAGCAGCCAAGTTTGGCTAGCGGGAGTCGATGAGCAGTTCTTC.

The chain carries TRBV18 and TRBJ1-2, with D possibly matching TRBD1 (5 bases). Germline lookup yields CDR1 KGHSH and CDR2 LQKENI. The V and J ends lost 5 bases and 2 bases respectively, with 15 bases between them. The CDR3 covers 15 residues. The CDR3 DNA reads TGTGCCAGCTCATCCTCGCCGCGGGGGAACTATGGCTACACCTTC. Translated: CASSSSPRGNYGYTF.

The chain uses TRBV29-1 and TRBJ2-1; 8 nucleotides align to TRBD2. Germline assignment: CDR1 SQVTM and CDR2 ANQGSEA. The CDR3 is made up of 13 amino acids. Losses at the gene ends were 5 bases for V and 2 bases for J; bases not matched to a gene: 2. The CDR3 DNA reads TGCAGCGTTAGAGCGGGGGCCTACAATGAGCAGTTCTTC. Translated, it gives CSVRAGAYNEQFF.

The chain couples TRBV30 to TRBJ2-5; D not certain. The ends were cut back, 1 base at V and 1 base at J, with 4 bases in the middle. Germline V gene lookup returns CDR1 GTSNPN and CDR2 SVGIG (reference sequence). The CDR3 has 12 amino acids. The CDR3 here is CAWSAVQETQYF. CDR3 DNA sequence: TGTGCCTGGAGTGCAGTCCAAGAGACCCAGTACTTC.

The V and J genes are TRBV7-3 and TRBJ2-1; 7 bases match TRBD2. The CDR3 has 16 amino acids. Looked up from germline, CDR1 is SGHTA and CDR2 is FQGTGA. The ends lost 2 bases at V and 2 bases at J; junction bases unmatched: 6. CDR3 in amino acids: CASSLGGEGPYNEQFF. CDR3 nucleotides: TGTGCCAGCAGCTTAGGAGGGGAGGGCCCCTACAATGAGCAGTTCTTC.

The chain carries TRBV7-3 and TRBJ2-7, with 8 nucleotides matching TRBD1. Losses at the gene ends were 4 bases for V and 4 bases for J; bases not matched to a gene: 6. The CDR3 spans 14 residues. Germline V gene lookup returns CDR1 SGHTA and CDR2 FQGTGA. CDR3 loop: CASSSGTGPYEQYV. CDR3 sequence (DNA): TGTGCCAGCAGCTCCGGGACAGGACCATACGAGCAGTACGTC.

Here the CDR3 DNA reads TGCGCCAGCAGCCAAGTTTTCCCTAGCGGTTTAGGGACAGATACGCAGTATTTT. It specifies CASSQVFPSGLGTDTQYF. The chain recombines TRBV4-1 with TRBJ2-3, with TRBD2 identical over 7 bases. The CDR3 totals 18 residues. The V gene end was trimmed by 1 base and the J gene end by 3 bases; junction bases not matched to a gene: 13. Germline V gene data show CDR1 as MGHRA and CDR2 as YSYEKL.